This T cell receptor beta chain was profiled in a study of blood T cell repertoires in COVID-19. Looking at the study overall: Sources were T cells, B-cell-depleted T cells, or PBMCs; the material itself was cDNA or gDNA.

Per the authors' pipeline: Cell counts per sample came from amplifying reference gene primers. Using immunoSEQ multiplex PCR, the repertoire was profiled, and TCRdb retains in-frame clones only, with some absent. The V and J calls and clone size come from that table; D and trimming were worked out from the DNA. Found here are about 170,000 clones, roughly 91% of them singletons; the top ten hold approximately 5%. Enrolment of Seattle patients took place during active infection, and they were followed longitudinally. V was clipped by 3 bases and J by 3 bases, with 12 bases between them. Germline V gene data show CDR1 as LNHDA and CDR2 as SQIVND (reference sequence). This CDR3 has 14 amino acids.

This receptor was obtained from a man between 18 and 29 years old with COVID-19, enrolled during active disease. The J gene is TRBJ2-7, the V gene TRBV19, with D possibly being TRBD2 (6 bases). The sample comprised peripheral blood. CDR3 protein: CASSIKTGGYEQYF. The CDR3 DNA is TGTGCCAGTAGTATTAAAACCGGGGGCTACGAGCAGTACTTC.